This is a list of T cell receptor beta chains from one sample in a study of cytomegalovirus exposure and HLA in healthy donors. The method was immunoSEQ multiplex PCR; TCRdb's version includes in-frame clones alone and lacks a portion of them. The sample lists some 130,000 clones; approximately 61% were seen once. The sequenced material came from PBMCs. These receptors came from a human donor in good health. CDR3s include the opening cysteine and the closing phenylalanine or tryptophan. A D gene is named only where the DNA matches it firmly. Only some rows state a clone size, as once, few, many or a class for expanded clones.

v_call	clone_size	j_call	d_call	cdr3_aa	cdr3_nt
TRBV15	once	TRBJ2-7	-	CATGKGSVGYEQYF	TGTGCCACCGGAAAAGGGAGTGTAGGCTACGAGCAGTACTTC
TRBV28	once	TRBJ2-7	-	CASSFNYNLNEQYF	TGTGCCAGCAGTTTCAATTATAACTTAAACGAGCAGTACTTC
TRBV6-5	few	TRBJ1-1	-	CASSPQGGVNTEAFF	TGTGCCAGCAGCCCACAGGGAGGGGTGAACACTGAAGCTTTCTTT
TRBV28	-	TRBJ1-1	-	CASSLVADTEAFF	TGTGCCAGCAGTTTGGTAGCCGACACTGAAGCTTTCTTT
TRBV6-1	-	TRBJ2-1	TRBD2	CASREAGGPYNEQFF	TGTGCCAGCAGGGAAGCGGGAGGCCCCTACAATGAGCAGTTCTTC
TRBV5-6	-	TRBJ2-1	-	CASTRGWSSYNEQFF	TGTGCCAGCACCCGCGGGTGGAGCTCCTACAATGAGCAGTTCTTC
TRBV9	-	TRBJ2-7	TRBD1	CASSQGQGAYEQYF	TGTGCCAGCAGCCAGGGACAGGGGGCCTACGAGCAGTACTTC
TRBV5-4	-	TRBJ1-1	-	CASSLGGQNTEAFF	TGTGCCAGCAGCTTGGGGGGCCAGAACACTGAAGCTTTCTTT
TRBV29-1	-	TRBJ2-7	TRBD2	CSFVRGEEQYF	TGCAGCTTCGTTCGGGGGGAAGAGCAGTACTTC
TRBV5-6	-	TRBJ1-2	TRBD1	CASSTKDREYGYTF	TGTGCCAGCAGCACCAAGGACAGGGAGTACGGCTACACCTTC
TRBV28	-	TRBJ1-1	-	CASSSTGLMNTEAFF	TGTGCCAGCAGTTCCACAGGGTTAATGAACACTGAAGCTTTCTTT
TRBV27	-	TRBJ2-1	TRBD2	CASSPLAGATYNEQFF	TGTGCCAGCAGCCCTCTAGCGGGGGCGACCTACAATGAGCAGTTCTTC
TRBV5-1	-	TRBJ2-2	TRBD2	CASSLVTGGYTGELFF	TGCGCCAGCAGCTTGGTTACCGGGGGGTACACCGGGGAGCTGTTTTTT
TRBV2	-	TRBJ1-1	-	CASSEAEGTEAFF	TGTGCCAGCAGTGAAGCGGAGGGGACTGAAGCTTTCTTT
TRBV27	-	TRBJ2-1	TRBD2	CASSVGLAGIEQFF	TGTGCCAGCAGTGTGGGACTAGCGGGGATTGAGCAGTTCTTC
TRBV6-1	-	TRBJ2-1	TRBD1	CASGRQGVREQFF	TGTGCCAGCGGCAGACAGGGGGTCAGGGAGCAGTTCTTC
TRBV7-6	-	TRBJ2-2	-	CASSPDTGELFF	TGTGCCAGCAGTCCAGACACCGGGGAGCTGTTTTTT